One and the same sample provided the 14 T cell receptor beta chains below, sequenced in a study of cytomegalovirus exposure and HLA in healthy donors. PCR involved 60 Vbeta and 13 Jbeta primers. Libraries were prepared by immunoSEQ multiplex PCR; TCRdb keeps only in-frame clonotypes and omits some of them. Of about 130,000 clones listed, roughly 80% are singletons. Sequencing input: PBMCs. The source is a woman aged 40 to 55 in good health and CMV-seropositive.

This clone has just one count. The genes are TRBV7-8 and TRBJ1-2; D call uncertain. V was cut by 5 bases and J by 8 bases, with 18 bases left in between. The CDR3 is 14 residues long. Germline CDR1 reads SGHVS; CDR2 reads FQNEAQ. CDR3 sequence reads: CASSRATGGGGYTF. CDR3 sequence (DNA): TGTGCCAGCAGCCGAGCGACGGGTGGAGGCGGCTACACCTTC.

The genes are TRBV4-1 and TRBJ1-6; D call uncertain. Trimming shortened V by 4 bases and J by 14 bases, and 12 bases separated the two germline ends. In germline, CDR1 is MGHRA, CDR2 YSYEKL. There are 12 residues in the CDR3. CDR3 sequence reads: CASSPIGGSLHF. CDR3 coding DNA: TGCGCCAGCAGCCCAATCGGAGGCTCCCTCCACTTT.

The chain combines TRBV9 with TRBJ1-3; D gene uncertain. Trimming cost V 4 bases and J 3 bases, with 17 bases left between them. CDR1 is SGDLS and CDR2 is YYNGEE in the germline V gene. There are 16 residues in the CDR3. The CDR3 nucleotides read TGTGCCAGCAGCCCACAGACCCGCCTGCATGGAAACACCATATATTTT. Translating gives CASSPQTRLHGNTIYF.

In DNA, the CDR3 is TGTGCCAGCAGCCGGGTCTACGAGCAGTACTTC. Translating it yields CASSRVYEQYF. This chain connects TRBV2 to TRBJ2-7; D is ambiguous. V lost 6 bases and J 3 bases, leaving 6 bases between the germline ends. This CDR3 region has 11 residues. Germline CDR1 and CDR2: SNHLY and FYNNEI. The full variable domain, rest sourced from reference TRBV2 and TRBJ2-7, is EPEVTQTPSHQVTQMGQEVILRCVPISNHLYFYWYRQILGQKVEFLVSFYNNEISEKSEIFDDQFSVERPDGSNFTLKIRSTKLEDSAMYFCASSRVYEQYFGPGTRLTVT.

J is TRBJ2-1 and V is TRBV28, with 15 bases fitting TRBD2. The V and J ends lost 6 bases and 6 bases, in that order; junction bases with no gene match: 18. Germline V lookup: CDR1 MDHEN, CDR2 SYDVKM. The CDR3 is made up of 20 amino acids. The CDR3: CASSALVAPQGLAGGNEQFF. The CDR3 nucleotides read TGTGCCAGCAGCGCGTTAGTCGCTCCACAGGGACTAGCGGGAGGCAATGAGCAGTTCTTC.

The J gene is TRBJ1-2, the V gene TRBV28, with D hard to call. Germline CDR1 is MDHEN and CDR2 is SYDVKM. The CDR3 is made up of 14 amino acids. Trimming stripped 11 bases from V and 2 bases from J, with 18 bases between. The CDR3 nucleotides read TGTGCCGTAAGTGTCCGGGGAACGAACTATGGCTACACCTTC. This sequence encodes CAVSVRGTNYGYTF.

The CDR3 region has the DNA TGTGCCAGCAGCTTGGAACTAGCGAAAGGAGATACGCAGTATTTT. It specifies CASSLELAKGDTQYF. The genes are TRBV5-4 and TRBJ2-3; 7 bases are a match to TRBD2. The germline V gene has CDR1 SGHNT and CDR2 YYREEE (reference sequence). V dropped 0 bases and J dropped 5; count of bases not matched to a gene: 6. This CDR3 has 15 amino acids.

The chain carries TRBV7-2 and TRBJ1-5; D possibly corresponds to TRBD1 (6 bases). Germline loops: CDR1 SGHTA, CDR2 FQGNSA. This CDR3 is built from 14 residues. Trimming left V 3 bases short and J 6 bases short, with 12 bases between. The CDR3 coding sequence is TGTGCCAGCAGCTTTGCAGGGGCATTTCAGCCCCAGCATTTT. Translated: CASSFAGAFQPQHF.

V usage is TRBV4-2 and J usage is TRBJ1-2; 7 bases map to TRBD1. CDR1 and CDR2 (germline): LGHNA, YNFKEQ. V was pared by 0 bases and J by 5 bases, with 9 bases of the junction left unmatched. This CDR3 has 16 amino acids. The CDR3 loop reads CASSQDEGANSYGYTF. DNA for the CDR3: TGTGCCAGCAGCCAAGATGAGGGGGCCAACTCATATGGCTACACCTTC.

As to this clone: Sequence at one end of the junction differs from germline and may be a read error. This chain joins TRBV28 and TRBJ2-4, with D unresolved. The CDR3 is 10 residues long. CDR1 MDHEN and CDR2 SYDVKM come from the germline V gene. The CDR3 DNA reads as TGTGCCAGCAGCTCTTTCTCAAGCCACTTC. Translation gives CASSSFSSHF.

This clone has only one observation. The genes are TRBV9 and TRBJ2-7; D may be TRBD1 (6 bases). Germline V CDR1 and CDR2: SGDLS, YYNGEE. The CDR3 sequence is 14 residues long. V gave up 4 bases and J gave up 0 bases, with 11 bases separating them. The CDR3 protein is CASSSGQTSYEQYF. The CDR3 nucleotides are TGTGCCAGCAGCTCCGGACAGACCTCCTACGAGCAGTACTTC.

This chain uses TRBV4-3 with TRBJ2-2, with a weak D call TRBD2 (7 bases). V gave up 2 bases and J gave up 7 bases, with 20 bases separating them. Germline lookup yields CDR1 LGHNA and CDR2 YSLEER. The CDR3 is made up of 17 amino acids. This CDR3 reads CASSQTNLGGRVGELFF. The CDR3, as DNA: TGCGCCAGCAGCCAAACCAACCTGGGGGGGCGGGTCGGGGAGCTGTTTTTT.

This clone appeared once. V gene TRBV7-9 combines with J gene TRBJ2-7; TRBD1 aligns across 7 bases. The CDR3 extends over 14 amino acids. V lost 5 bases, J lost 2 bases, and 6 bases stayed unmatched. Germline CDR1 SEHNR, CDR2 FQNEAQ (reference sequence). In DNA form, the CDR3 reads TGTGCCAGCAGCCCGAGACAGGGAACCTACGAGCAGTACTTC. As protein: CASSPRQGTYEQYF.

The rearrangement links TRBV7-9 to TRBJ1-2; D remains ambiguous. Germline V gene lookup returns CDR1 SEHNR and CDR2 FQNEAQ (reference sequence). V dropped 4 bases and J dropped 0 bases, with 9 bases sitting between them. The CDR3 is made up of 14 amino acids. As DNA, the CDR3 is TGTGCCAGCAGCTCTGACTACACTAACTATGGCTACACCTTC. It specifies CASSSDYTNYGYTF.